The text below deals with one TCR beta chain. The sample originates from a study of blood T cell repertoires in COVID-19. For the study at large: The cDNA or gDNA used as material had been derived from T cells, B-cell-depleted T cells, or PBMCs.

V shed 6 bases, J shed 14 bases, and the junction held 14 bases outside the gene matches. The germline CDR1 and CDR2 sequences are LGHNA and YSLEER. This CDR3 is 14 amino acids long. Clones were read by immunoSEQ multiplex PCR, and TCRdb kept only the in-frame ones, dropping some. The table lists 250,000 or so clones, 70% to 90% of them singletons. The specimen sequenced was PBMCs or T cells enriched from blood (not recorded which). This clonotype originated in a woman between 45 and 60 years old who had been exposed to COVID-19. V is TRBV4-3 and J is TRBJ2-2, with 8 bases matching TRBD1. The CDR3 DNA follows: TGCGCCAGCAGACCTACAATTCGACAGGGGACTCTGTTTTTT. Translating it yields CASRPTIRQGTLFF.